This record concerns one T cell receptor beta chain sequence. What it recognizes is unknown. These data come from a study of CD8 T cells in ankylosing spondylitis. Whole-study results and caveats: Peripheral blood held disease-linked clones only at relatively low frequency, and these were CD8+. Ankylosing spondylitis blood appeared to be characterized by a TCR beta motif of about eight highly homologous variants.

The V end lost 6 bases, the J end lost 8 bases, and 13 bases lay between the germline ends. Germline-derived CDR1 and CDR2 are LNHDA and SQIVND (reference sequence). This CDR3 is 12 amino acids long. Making the TCR beta libraries involved quantitative 5'-RACE with molecular barcodes. Each CDR3 protein gets one entry after TCRdb re-called the 5' RACE reads with MiXCR. This table has about 800,000 distinct CDR3 sequences, 12% appearing once. The material sequenced was blood, either unsorted or a sorted T cell fraction (not recorded which). J is TRBJ1-2 and V is TRBV19; maybe TRBD1 (6 bases). The TCR comes from a male donor with ankylosing spondylitis. The CDR3 region has the DNA TGTGCCAGTAGCTCTACAGGGATCGGCTACACCTTC. This gives the protein CASSSTGIGYTF.